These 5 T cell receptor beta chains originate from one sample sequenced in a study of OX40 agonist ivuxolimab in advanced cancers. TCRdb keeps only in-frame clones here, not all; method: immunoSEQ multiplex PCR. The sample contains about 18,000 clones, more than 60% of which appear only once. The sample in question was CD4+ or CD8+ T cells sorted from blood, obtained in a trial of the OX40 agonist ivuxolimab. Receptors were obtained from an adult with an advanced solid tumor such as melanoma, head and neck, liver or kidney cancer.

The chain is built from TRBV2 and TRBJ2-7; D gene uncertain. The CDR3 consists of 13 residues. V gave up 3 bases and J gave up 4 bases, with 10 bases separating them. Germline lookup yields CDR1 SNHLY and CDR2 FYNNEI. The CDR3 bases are TGTGCCAGCAGTGACACCATCCAGTACGAGCAGTACTTC. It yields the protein CASSDTIQYEQYF.

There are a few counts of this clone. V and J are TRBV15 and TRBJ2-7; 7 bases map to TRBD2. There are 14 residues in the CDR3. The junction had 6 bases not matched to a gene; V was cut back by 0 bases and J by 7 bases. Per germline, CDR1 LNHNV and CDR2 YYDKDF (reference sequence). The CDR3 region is CATSRDRRAGEQYF. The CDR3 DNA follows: TGTGCCACCAGCAGAGATCGAAGAGCGGGGGAGCAGTACTTC.

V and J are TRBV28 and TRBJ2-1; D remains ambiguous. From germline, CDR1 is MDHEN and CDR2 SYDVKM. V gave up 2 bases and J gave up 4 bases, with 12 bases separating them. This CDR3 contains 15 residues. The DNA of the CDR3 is TGTGCCAGCAGTTTAATCGGGCCCCTTTACAATGAGCAGTTCTTC. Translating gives CASSLIGPLYNEQFF.

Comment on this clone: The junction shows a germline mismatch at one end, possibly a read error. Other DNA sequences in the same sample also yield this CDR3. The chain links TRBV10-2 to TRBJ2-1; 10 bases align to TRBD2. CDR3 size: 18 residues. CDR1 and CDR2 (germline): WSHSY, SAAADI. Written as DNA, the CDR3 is TGCGCTAGCAGTGAGTTGCCGCCGGGACTAGCGAACTACAATGAGCAGTTCTTC. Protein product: CASSELPPGLANYNEQFF.

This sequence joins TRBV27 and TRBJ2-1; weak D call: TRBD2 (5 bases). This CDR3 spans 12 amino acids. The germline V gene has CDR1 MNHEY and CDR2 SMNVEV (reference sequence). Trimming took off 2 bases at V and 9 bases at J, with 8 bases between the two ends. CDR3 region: CASSLGSGEQFF. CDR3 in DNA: TGTGCCAGCAGTTTAGGGAGCGGTGAGCAGTTCTTC.